This record looks at one T cell receptor (beta chain) sequence and its context. This clone was observed once. Its binding antigen is unknown. No qualities accompany the bases; no much larger clone lies one base away. This sample stems from a study of blood T cell repertoires in COVID-19 (dated by TCRdb to the early 2020s). A note on the overall study: Samples covering the acute and convalescent phases of COVID-19 were provided by collaborators in the United States, Italy and Spain. A freely available public database, intended as a resource for researchers studying the immune response to SARS-CoV-2, is where the repertoires were released. Where available, HLA class I and class II types were obtained from metadata supplied by the sample provider rather than from assay-based typing. The dataset comprised deeply sampled blood TCRbeta repertoires from subjects exposed to, actively infected with, or recovered from COVID-19. Samples came from the ongoing ImmuneRACE study (first 160 participants) plus 1,254 subjects from 6 global collaborators. The prospective study material was composed of cDNA or gDNA derived from T cells, B-cell-depleted T cells, or PBMCs. The sample metadata nearly always contained a de-identified subject ID, COVID-19 status, age in years and sex. Overall results and qualifications from the work: Clinical and demographic metadata were provided uncurated, with the amount varying by source and participant.

Each collaborating institution followed its own protocols to collect whole blood in K2EDTA tubes. Collaborator samples were shipped for TCRbeta analysis as frozen whole blood, isolated PBMCs, or DNA extracted from either sample type. CDR1 and CDR2, looked up from the germline V gene (reference sequence), are PRHDT and FYEKMQ. V is pared back by 5 bases and J by 5 bases, with 15 bases lying between the germline termini. The CDR3 has 15 amino acids, counting the end cysteine and phenylalanine. Just the 45-base CDR3 DNA is kept, in frame starting at base 1. The immunoSEQ Assay, a bias-controlled multiplex PCR, was used to amplify TCRbeta CDR3 regions from genomic DNA. In the original analysis: Nucleated cell counts per sample were estimated from amplification of reference gene primers within the assay. To quantify the absolute abundance of each unique TCRbeta CDR3 rearrangement, sequence reads were collapsed and filtered. For each sample, productive Simpson clonality was calculated as the square root of Simpson's diversity index over productive rearrangements. What TCRdb holds here is the immuneACCESS table cut down to in-frame rearrangements. Part of the clones is not present; checked against another copy, under half of the missing clones reflect an unresolved V gene, and the others are unexplained. V and J calls and clone size are as listed in that table; D and trimming were resolved from the DNA. Counted in this sample were 100,000 to 150,000 clones; about 70% of them appeared once. Around 5.5% of the sample lies in the top ten.

This chain is built from TRBV13 and TRBJ2-2; D gene: possibly TRBD1, on 5 matching bases. This sequence originates from a man aged 55 to 70 with acute or convalescent COVID-19. Sample: peripheral blood. The CDR3 loop reads CASSPTEQGTGELFF. The sequence in DNA is TGTGCCAGCAGCCCGACAGAGCAAGGGACCGGGGAGCTGTTTTTT. With the rest looked up from the reference TRBV13 and TRBJ2-2 genes rather than sequenced, the full variable domain is AAGVIQSPRHLIKEKRETATLKCYPIPRHDTVYWYQQGPGQDPQFLISFYEKMQSDKGSIPDRFSAQQFSDYHSELNMSSLELGDSALYFCASSPTEQGTGELFFGEGSRLTVL.